This note documents a single T cell receptor beta chain sequence. Sequencing used immunoSEQ multiplex PCR; TCRdb keeps in-frame clones, though not all of them. The sample includes around 180,000 clones, 70% to 85% of them seen just once. The data are from a study of blood T cell repertoires in COVID-19. Study summary: The United States, Italy and Spain were the sources of the acute and convalescent COVID-19 samples.

The CDR3 loop spans 14 amino acids. Germline lookup yields CDR1 SGHTA and CDR2 FQGNSA. V trimming: 3 bases; J trimming: 8 bases; junction bases outside the gene matches: 8. The source material was peripheral blood. The chain combines TRBV7-2 with TRBJ1-2; 8 bases agree with TRBD1. This TCR was recovered from an elderly woman with acute or convalescent COVID-19. This CDR3 reads CASSFHRTGKGYTF. The CDR3 bases are TGTGCCAGCAGCTTTCATAGGACAGGGAAAGGCTACACCTTC. Using reference TRBV7-2 and TRBJ1-2 for the parts outside the CDR3, the full variable domain is GAGVSQSPSNKVTEKGKDVELRCDPISGHTALYWYRQSLGQGLEFLIYFQGNSAPDKSGLPSDRFSAERTGGSVSTLTIQRTQQEDSAVYLCASSFHRTGKGYTFGSGTRLTVV.